This T cell receptor beta chain appears in the sequencing data of a study of Ad26.COV2.S vaccination and SARS-CoV-2 variants (dated by TCRdb to about 2021). Regarding the study in general: Vaccine-arm donors came from COV1001, a multicentre, randomized, double-blind, placebo-controlled phase I-IIa trial of Ad26.COV2.S in healthy adults. Ad26.COV2.S was administered intramuscularly at a dose of 5x10^10 or 1x10^11 viral particles, either as one shot or as two shots given 56 days apart. Sequencing of the TCRbeta repertoire served to evaluate the specificity and breadth of SARS-CoV-2-reactive T cell receptors following Ad26.COV2.S vaccination. The TCR-sequenced set comprised roughly 30 samples: some 19 Ad26.COV2.S vaccine recipients, 5 placebo recipients and 8 SARS-CoV-2 convalescent individuals. Trial participants were randomized into five groups of five: low-dose or high-dose Ad26.COV2.S given once or twice, or placebo on both occasions. Blinding of investigators to trial group allocation was maintained during experiments and outcome assessment.

Findings and caveats that apply to the study as a whole: According to the authors, total T cell responses may have been underestimated by the TCR breadth and depth analyses. Comparable non-spike TCR breadth was observed between vaccine and placebo recipients, consistent with only spike being contained in the vaccine. Comparing responses between vaccine doses or regimens was not something the study was powered to do. After vaccination, spike-specific CD8+ and CD4+ T cell responses were reported to show substantial breadth. Higher spike-specific TCR breadth was observed in Ad26.COV2.S recipients than in placebo recipients (P = 0.0014).

The treatment or condition tag for this specimen amounts to: about 20 received Ad26.COV2.S at low or high dose, single or two shots; about 5 received placebo; per-sample allocation not given. For vaccine and placebo recipients, the sequenced repertoires came from samples collected on day 63 after the first injection. Between 29 July and 7 August 2020, Cohort 1b enrolled 25 adults aged 18-55 years at one site in Boston, USA. Ad26.COV2.S consisted of a replication-incompetent adenovirus type 26 vector by which a prefusion-stabilized SARS-CoV-2 spike protein from the original Wuhan strain was expressed. Compared with the rest of its sample, this clone is medium-sized (0.01 to 0.1%). This receptor's antigen is unknown. Base qualities are not at hand, and no much larger clone is one base apart. From the cysteine through the phenylalanine, the CDR3 covers 12 amino acids. Just CDR3 DNA is preserved here, 36 bases in frame from base 1. The junction shows trimming of 3 bases on V and 2 bases on J, plus 5 bases between the germline ends. The germline V gene provides CDR1 KGHSH and CDR2 LQKENI.

TCRbeta CDR3 regions were sequenced with the immunoSEQ Assay. After extraction, genomic DNA underwent amplification by bias-controlled multiplex PCR, followed by high-throughput sequencing. Concerning the study's data processing: To quantify the absolute abundance of each unique TCRbeta CDR3 region, sequences were collapsed and filtered. T cell fraction was estimated by normalizing TCRbeta template counts to usable DNA, which was measured by amplifying reference genes present in all nucleated cells. Repertoire TCRs were annotated as SARS-CoV-2-specific by exact matching of V gene, CDR3 amino acid sequence and J gene to a known reactive TCR set. MIRA supplied the reference SARS-CoV-2 TCR set, which was filtered for enrichment in COVID-19-positive ImmuneCODE repertoires so that public or cross-reactive TCRs were removed. Using the MIRA antigens, annotated TCRs were further analysed by specific ORF or by position within an ORF. Depth was the summed frequency of annotated unique rearrangements, while breadth was defined as annotated unique rearrangements over total unique productive rearrangements. Two-sided Wilcoxon rank-sum tests were used to compare TCR breadth between groups. TCRdb took this table from immuneACCESS and kept in-frame rearrangements with V and J called. Such tables lack part of the clones; where checked against another copy, unresolved V genes explain under half of the gap, and the rest is unexplained. The DNA gave D and trimming, while V, J and clone size come from that table. The sample table shows about 350,000 clones, and 80% to 90% are seen once. Roughly 3.5% of the sample goes to the ten largest clones.

The sequenced sample was peripheral blood, obtained in a trial of Ad26.COV2.S vaccine versus placebo. The chain was built from TRBV18 and TRBJ2-7, with the D gene not clear enough to name. The sequence was obtained from a person between 18 and 65 years old who received the Ad26.COV2.S COVID-19 vaccine or a placebo. The CDR3 sequence is CASSPSAYEQYF. The bases read TGTGCCAGCTCACCTTCCGCCTACGAGCAGTACTTC.